Below, 27 T cell receptor beta chains from the same sample are listed, as sequenced in a study of blood T cell repertoires in COVID-19. Using immunoSEQ multiplex PCR, the repertoire was profiled, and TCRdb retains in-frame clones only, with some absent. The table has approximately 62,000 clones, approximately 80% seen once; the top ten hold 5% to 7%. Sequencing was carried out using peripheral blood. Every receptor here comes from a woman aged 45 to 65 with active or convalescent COVID-19.

The rearrangement joins TRBV2 to TRBJ2-1; 12 bases are a match to TRBD2. Germline lookup yields CDR1 SNHLY and CDR2 FYNNEI. The CDR3 covers 17 residues. The ends lost 6 bases at V and 7 bases at J; junction bases unmatched: 13. CDR3 residues: CASRRGASGRAGNEQFF. CDR3 sequence (DNA): TGTGCCAGCAGAAGGGGGGCTAGCGGGAGGGCGGGAAATGAGCAGTTCTTC. Variable domain in full (rest from reference TRBV2 and TRBJ2-1): EPEVTQTPSHQVTQMGQEVILRCVPISNHLYFYWYRQILGQKVEFLVSFYNNEISEKSEIFDDQFSVERPDGSNFTLKIRSTKLEDSAMYFCASRRGASGRAGNEQFFGPGTRLTVL.

This chain joins TRBV6-2 or TRBV6-3 and TRBJ1-2; the match to TRBD1 covers 9 bases. The CDR3 loop spans 14 amino acids. Germline V gene data show CDR1 as MNHEY and CDR2 as SVGEGT. V gave up 5 bases and J gave up 7 bases; unmatched junction bases: 8. The CDR3 sequence is CASSPRQGGFGYTF. CDR3 DNA sequence: TGTGCCAGCAGTCCGCGACAGGGGGGATTTGGCTACACCTTC.

This chain connects TRBV7-2 to TRBJ1-1; 7 positions agree with TRBD1. Germline V gives CDR1 SGHTA, CDR2 FQGNSA. The CDR3 runs 13 residues. The V segment lost 5 bases and the J segment 7 bases; nucleotides outside the gene matches: 7. The DNA of the CDR3 is TGTGCCAGCAGCCAGGACAGGCTGGGTGAAGCTTTCTTT. It is translated as CASSQDRLGEAFF.

There are a few counts of this clone. The rearrangement uses TRBV30 and TRBJ2-7; TRBD2 might be the D (7 bases). Germline CDR1 is GTSNPN and CDR2 is SVGIG (reference sequence). V dropped 1 base and J dropped 3 bases, with 19 bases sitting between them. This CDR3 contains 16 residues. The CDR3 region has the DNA TGTGCCTGGAGTGGACGGGGGGACGGAGGGGGCTACGAGCAGTACTTC. Encoded protein: CAWSGRGDGGGYEQYF.

This sequence joins TRBV5-1 and TRBJ2-1, with 15 bases fitting TRBD2. Looked up from germline, CDR1 is SGHRS and CDR2 is YFSETQ. This CDR3 has 16 residues. After removal of 1 base from V and 9 bases from J, the junction contained 5 bases not matched to a gene. DNA of the CDR3: TGCGCCAGCAGCTTGCCGGGACTAGCGGGAGGAGCTGAGCAGTTCTTC. It encodes CASSLPGLAGGAEQFF.

The J gene is TRBJ2-5, the V gene TRBV2; 7 positions agree with TRBD1. CDR3 size: 12 residues. V shed 6 bases and J 12 bases; nucleotides not matched to a gene: 10. Germline V gene lookup returns CDR1 SNHLY and CDR2 FYNNEI. CDR3 in DNA: TGTGCCAGCAGCGTTTCCGACAGGGCGAAGTACTTC. Its protein product is CASSVSDRAKYF.

This chain links TRBV10-3 with TRBJ1-2; tentatively, D is TRBD1 (5 bases). V lost 3 bases, J lost 2 bases, and 7 bases lay in between. The V gene's germline CDR1 is ENHRY and CDR2 SYGVKD. The CDR3 has 13 amino acids. The CDR3 region has the DNA TGTGCCATCAGTGACAGGGAAAACTATGGCTACACCTTC. This codes for CAISDRENYGYTF.

In its sample, this clone was seen once. The chain has TRBV7-9 and TRBJ1-1; D is undetermined. The CDR3 runs 15 residues. The germline V and J ends were trimmed by 5 bases and 5 bases, with 18 bases remaining between them. Germline CDR1 and CDR2: SEHNR and FQNEAQ (reference sequence). The CDR3 coding sequence is TGTGCCAGCAGCCAGCTGGGCAGGATTAATACTGAAGCTTTCTTT. As protein: CASSQLGRINTEAFF.

The chain couples TRBV4-2 to TRBJ2-2; 8 nucleotides line up with TRBD2. CDR3 length: 15 residues. The germline gives CDR1 LGHNA, CDR2 YNFKEQ. V gave up 2 bases and J gave up 2 bases; unmatched junction bases: 1. The CDR3 loop reads CASSQTSGNTGELFF. The CDR3 DNA reads TGTGCCAGCAGCCAAACTAGCGGAAACACCGGGGAGCTGTTTTTT.

The chain carries TRBV11-2 and TRBJ2-3; 10 bases map to TRBD2. Germline V CDR1 and CDR2: SGHAT, FQNNGV. The V segment lost 5 bases and the J segment 2 bases; nucleotides outside the gene matches: 10. The CDR3 consists of 17 residues. CDR3 residues: CASSPGLAETYTDTQYF. DNA for the CDR3: TGTGCCAGCAGCCCCGGACTAGCGGAGACCTACACAGATACGCAGTATTTT.

This clone was seen more than once but under ten times. V and J are TRBV7-2 and TRBJ1-3; possible D gene TRBD1, 6 bases. CDR1 is SGHTA, CDR2 FQGNSA, per germline. This CDR3 is 17 amino acids long. V lost 1 base and J lost 3, with 16 bases in between. CDR3 coding DNA: TGTGCCAGCAGCTTAGATCCCCCAGGGGCTTTTGGAAACACCATATATTTT. It codes for CASSLDPPGAFGNTIYF.

V usage is TRBV9 and J usage is TRBJ2-2; possible D gene TRBD2, 6 bases. Germline V gives CDR1 SGDLS, CDR2 YYNGEE. The CDR3 runs to 14 residues. Trimming took off 4 bases at V and 7 bases at J, with 14 bases between the two ends. CDR3 protein: CASSPRPEGGELFF. The DNA of the CDR3 is TGTGCCAGCAGCCCCCGACCGGAGGGCGGGGAGCTGTTTTTT. Together with reference TRBV9 and TRBJ2-2, the CDR3 gives the full variable domain: DSGVTQTPKHLITATGQRVTLRCSPRSGDLSVYWYQQSLDQGLQFLIQYYNGEERAKGNILERFSAQQFPDLHSELNLSSLELGDSALYFCASSPRPEGGELFFGEGSRLTVL.

V and J are TRBV10-3 and TRBJ2-3; D may be TRBD1 (5 bases). Trimming took off 0 bases at V and 4 bases at J, with 8 bases between the two ends. This CDR3 is 14 amino acids long. Germline CDR1 is ENHRY and CDR2 is SYGVKD. The CDR3 sequence: CAISESIGADTQYF. The CDR3 region has the DNA TGTGCCATCAGTGAGTCGATAGGGGCAGATACGCAGTATTTT.

The rearrangement joins TRBV4-2 to TRBJ2-2; D might be TRBD2 (7 bases). Trimming removed 0 bases at V and 7 bases at J, with 24 bases between. The germline gives CDR1 LGHNA, CDR2 YNFKEQ. The CDR3 spans 19 residues. The CDR3 DNA reads TGTGCCAGCAGCCAAGAGTTGCAGCGGGGACATTCGTATGGCGGGGAGCTGTTTTTT. It is translated as CASSQELQRGHSYGGELFF.

The CDR3 DNA follows: TGTGCCATCAGTCTCACAGGGGGGGACACTGAAGCTTTCTTT. Protein product: CAISLTGGDTEAFF. The chain carries TRBV10-3 and TRBJ1-1; TRBD1 matches at 8 bases. The CDR3 is 14 amino acids. V shed 5 bases, J shed 3 bases, and the junction held 5 bases outside the gene matches. From germline, CDR1 is ENHRY and CDR2 SYGVKD.

The chain uses TRBV5-6 and TRBJ2-2; D remains ambiguous. V lost 4 bases to trimming and J lost 5 bases, with 9 bases between them. CDR1 SGHDT and CDR2 YYEEEE come from the germline V gene. CDR3 length: 13 residues. The chain's CDR3 is CASSPLLTGELFF. The CDR3 nucleotides read TGTGCCAGCAGCCCCCTCCTAACCGGGGAGCTGTTTTTT.

The chain is built from TRBV5-1 and TRBJ2-3; 9 bases align to TRBD2. Germline CDR1 SGHRS, CDR2 YFSETQ. The junction had 5 bases not matched to a gene; V was cut back by 4 bases and J by 2 bases. The CDR3 sequence is 15 residues long. CDR3 protein: CASSTLAGDTDTQYF. Written as DNA, the CDR3 is TGCGCCAGCAGCACATTAGCGGGGGACACAGATACGCAGTATTTT.

V and J are TRBV18 and TRBJ1-1; TRBD1 is a possible D gene (5 bases). The CDR3 runs to 13 residues. Looked up from germline, CDR1 is KGHSH and CDR2 is LQKENI. Trimming removed 0 bases from V and 9 bases from J, with 11 bases in between. The CDR3 is CASSPPRGAQAFF. CDR3 DNA: TGTGCCAGCTCACCACCCCGCGGGGCCCAAGCTTTCTTT.

This clone was counted many times. The chain is built from TRBV19 and TRBJ1-3; D unresolved. From germline, CDR1 is LNHDA and CDR2 SQIVND (reference sequence). The CDR3 runs 16 residues. Deletions cut 5 bases from V and 0 bases from J, with 14 bases between. The DNA for the CDR3 is TGTGCCAGTAGTCCTCTAGTGAGATCCTCTGGAAACACCATATATTTT. Amino acids: CASSPLVRSSGNTIYF.

The gene calls are TRBV27 and TRBJ1-2; a possible D gene is TRBD1 (5 bases). CDR3 size: 11 residues. CDR1 is MNHEY, CDR2 SMNVEV, per germline (reference sequence). V dropped 7 bases and J dropped 8 bases, with 11 bases sitting between them. Here the CDR3 reads CASMGGGGYTF. DNA for the CDR3: TGTGCCAGCATGGGGGGAGGGGGCTACACCTTC.

A few counts support this clone. This rearrangement joins TRBV14 to TRBJ1-2, with D possibly TRBD1 on 5 matching bases. Germline CDR1 and CDR2: SGHDN and FVKESK. The CDR3 totals 14 residues. Trimming cost V 3 bases and J 6 bases, with 14 bases left between them. DNA for the CDR3: TGTGCCAGCAGCCACCTGGACACACTCAATGGCTACACCTTC. Translated, it gives CASSHLDTLNGYTF.

The table lists this clone with a few counts. The CDR3 is CASSHGTGGNQPQHF. The DNA for the CDR3 is TGTGCCAGCAGCCACGGGACAGGGGGCAATCAGCCCCAGCATTTT. This chain uses TRBV7-9 with TRBJ1-5; TRBD1 matches 10 bases. CDR3 length: 15 amino acids. V lost 5 bases to trimming and J lost 2 bases; unmatched junction nucleotides: 3. Per germline, CDR1 SEHNR and CDR2 FQNEAQ (reference sequence).

The DNA for the CDR3 is TGTGCCAGCAGCCGATACCTCACGGGAAATGAGCAGTTCTTC. Protein sequence: CASSRYLTGNEQFF. The chain carries TRBV2 and TRBJ2-1; weak D call: TRBD2 (5 bases). The CDR3 is 14 amino acids. Germline assignment: CDR1 SNHLY and CDR2 FYNNEI. The V end lost 6 bases, the J end lost 7 bases, and 16 bases lay between the germline ends.

The V call is TRBV19, the J call TRBJ2-2, with D tentatively TRBD2 (6 bases). This CDR3 has 14 residues. The V and J ends lost 1 base and 6 bases respectively, with 9 bases between them. Germline lookup yields CDR1 LNHDA and CDR2 SQIVND (reference sequence). CDR3 in amino acids: CASSIAEGAGELFF. In DNA, the CDR3 is TGTGCCAGTAGTATAGCGGAGGGAGCCGGGGAGCTGTTTTTT. Combining the CDR3 with reference TRBV19 and TRBJ2-2 gives the whole variable domain DGGITQSPKYLFRKEGQNVTLSCEQNLNHDAMYWYRQDPGQGLRLIYYSQIVNDFQKGDIAEGYSVSREKKESFPLTVTSAQKNPTAFYLCASSIAEGAGELFFGEGSRLTVL.

The chain recombines TRBV7-2 with TRBJ1-5; 8 positions match TRBD1. The V gene end was trimmed by 3 bases and the J gene end by 7 bases; junction bases not matched to a gene: 2. Germline V lookup: CDR1 SGHTA, CDR2 FQGNSA. This CDR3 contains 13 residues. DNA for the CDR3: TGTGCCAGCAGCTTTGACAGGGGCCAGCCCCAGCATTTT. As protein: CASSFDRGQPQHF.

In this sample, this clone turned up once. Sequence at one end of the junction differs from germline and may be a read error. This chain links TRBV7-7 with TRBJ1-1; a weak D match, TRBD1 (6 bases). Looked up from germline, CDR1 is SSHAT and CDR2 is FNYEAQ (reference sequence). This CDR3 has 15 residues. CDR3: CASSSRQVTGTEAFF. In nucleotides, the CDR3 is TGTGCTAGCAGCTCTCGACAGGTCACGGGGACTGAAGCTTTCTTT. The entire variable domain, with the rest obtained from reference TRBV7-7 and TRBJ1-1, is as follows: GAGVSQSPRYKVTKRGQDVTLRCDPISSHATLYWYQQALGQGPEFLTYFNYEAQPDKSGLPSDRFSAERPEGSISTLTIQRTEQRDSAMYRCASSSRQVTGTEAFFGQGTRLTVV.

The chain couples TRBV19 to TRBJ2-1; TRBD1 is a possible D gene (5 bases). The germline gives CDR1 LNHDA, CDR2 SQIVND (reference sequence). Trimming cost V 3 bases and J 5 bases, with 11 bases left between them. This CDR3 region has 14 residues. CDR3 protein: CASSMGRQNNEQFF. CDR3 sequence (DNA): TGTGCCAGTAGTATGGGGCGGCAAAACAATGAGCAGTTCTTC. Looking up the rest from reference TRBV19 and TRBJ2-1 gives the full variable domain: DGGITQSPKYLFRKEGQNVTLSCEQNLNHDAMYWYRQDPGQGLRLIYYSQIVNDFQKGDIAEGYSVSREKKESFPLTVTSAQKNPTAFYLCASSMGRQNNEQFFGPGTRLTVL.